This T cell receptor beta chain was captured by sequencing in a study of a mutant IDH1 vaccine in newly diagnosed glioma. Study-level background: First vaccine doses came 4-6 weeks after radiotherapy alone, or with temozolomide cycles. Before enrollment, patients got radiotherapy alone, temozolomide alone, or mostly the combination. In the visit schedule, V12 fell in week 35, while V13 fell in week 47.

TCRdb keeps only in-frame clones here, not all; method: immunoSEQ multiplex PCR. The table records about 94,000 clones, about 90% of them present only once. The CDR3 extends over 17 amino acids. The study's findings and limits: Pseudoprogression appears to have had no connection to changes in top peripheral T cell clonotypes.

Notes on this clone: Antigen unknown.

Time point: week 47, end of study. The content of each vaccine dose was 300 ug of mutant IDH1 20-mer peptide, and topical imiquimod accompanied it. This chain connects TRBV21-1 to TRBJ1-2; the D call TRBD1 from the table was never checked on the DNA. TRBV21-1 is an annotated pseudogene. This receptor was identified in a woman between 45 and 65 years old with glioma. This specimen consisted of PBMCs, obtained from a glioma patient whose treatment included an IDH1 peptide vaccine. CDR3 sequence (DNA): TGTGCCAGCAGCAAAGCCGGGACAGGGGTGTGTAACTATGGCTACACCTTC. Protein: CASSKAGTGVCNYGYTF.